This T cell receptor beta chain was recovered during a study of blood T cell repertoires in COVID-19. For the study at large: Sites across the United States, Italy and Spain contributed samples from acute and convalescent COVID-19. T cells, B-cell-depleted T cells, or PBMCs supplied cDNA or gDNA.

Libraries were prepared by immunoSEQ multiplex PCR; TCRdb keeps only in-frame clonotypes and omits some of them. Here the sample spans over 200,000 clones, under 90% being singletons. Recruits, aged about 18 to 95 years, lived in 20 to 30 US areas. The V segment lost 6 bases and the J segment 11 bases; nucleotides outside the gene matches: 9. This CDR3 contains 14 residues. The germline gives CDR1 LGHNA, CDR2 YSLEER. The gene calls are TRBV4-3 and TRBJ1-4; 10 nucleotides align to TRBD1. Sequencing used PBMCs or T cells enriched from blood (not recorded which). The receptor was derived from a man between 60 and 70 years old who had recovered from COVID-19. The CDR3 is CASSPGQGNRKLFF. The CDR3 nucleotides read TGCGCCAGCAGTCCGGGACAGGGGAATCGGAAACTGTTTTTT.